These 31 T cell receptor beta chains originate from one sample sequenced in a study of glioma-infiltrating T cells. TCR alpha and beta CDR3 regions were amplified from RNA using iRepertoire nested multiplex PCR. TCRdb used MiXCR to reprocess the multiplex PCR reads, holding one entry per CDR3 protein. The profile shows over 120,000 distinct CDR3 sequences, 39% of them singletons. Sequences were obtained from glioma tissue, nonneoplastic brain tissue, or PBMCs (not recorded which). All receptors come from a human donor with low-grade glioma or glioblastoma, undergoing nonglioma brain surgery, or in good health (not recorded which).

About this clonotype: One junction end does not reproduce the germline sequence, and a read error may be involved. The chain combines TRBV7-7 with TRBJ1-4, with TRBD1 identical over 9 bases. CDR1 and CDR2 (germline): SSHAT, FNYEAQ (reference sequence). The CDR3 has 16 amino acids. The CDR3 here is CARSLGGQGSNEKLFF. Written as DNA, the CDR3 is TGTGCCCGCAGCTTAGGGGGACAGGGATCTAATGAAAAACTGTTTTTT.

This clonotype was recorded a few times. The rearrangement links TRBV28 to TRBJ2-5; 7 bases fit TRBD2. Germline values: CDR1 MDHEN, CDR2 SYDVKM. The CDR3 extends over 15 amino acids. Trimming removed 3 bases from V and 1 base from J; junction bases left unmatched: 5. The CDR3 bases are TGTGCCAGCAGTTTGACCGGGACTACCCAAGAGACCCAGTACTTC. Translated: CASSLTGTTQETQYF.

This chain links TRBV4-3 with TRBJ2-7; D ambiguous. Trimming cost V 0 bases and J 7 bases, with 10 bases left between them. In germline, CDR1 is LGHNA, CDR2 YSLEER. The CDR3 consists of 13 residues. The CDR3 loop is CASSQDRLFEQYF. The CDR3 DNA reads TGCGCCAGCAGCCAAGATCGGCTCTTTGAGCAGTACTTC.

The CDR3 DNA reads TGCGCCAGCAGCTTGGTCCAAGTCACCGGGGAGCTGTTTTTT. Protein sequence: CASSLVQVTGELFF. The V call is TRBV5-1, the J call TRBJ2-2; no firm D call. The CDR3 runs 14 residues. Trimming stripped 0 bases from V and 4 bases from J, with 7 bases between. In germline, CDR1 is SGHRS, CDR2 YFSETQ.

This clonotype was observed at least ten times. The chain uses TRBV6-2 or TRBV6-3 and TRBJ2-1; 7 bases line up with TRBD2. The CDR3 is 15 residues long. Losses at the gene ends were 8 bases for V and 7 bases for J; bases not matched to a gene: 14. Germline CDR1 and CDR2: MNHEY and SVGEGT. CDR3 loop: CASCRKRGLGNEQFF. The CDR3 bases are TGTGCCAGCTGCCGAAAGCGGGGTCTGGGGAATGAGCAGTTCTTC.

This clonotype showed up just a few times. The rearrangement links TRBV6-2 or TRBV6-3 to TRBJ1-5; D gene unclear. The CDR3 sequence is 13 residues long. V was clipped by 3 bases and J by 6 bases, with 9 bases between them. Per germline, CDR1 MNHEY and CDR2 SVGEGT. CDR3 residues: CASSYRGPQPQHF. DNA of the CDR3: TGTGCCAGCAGTTATCGTGGGCCTCAGCCCCAGCATTTT.

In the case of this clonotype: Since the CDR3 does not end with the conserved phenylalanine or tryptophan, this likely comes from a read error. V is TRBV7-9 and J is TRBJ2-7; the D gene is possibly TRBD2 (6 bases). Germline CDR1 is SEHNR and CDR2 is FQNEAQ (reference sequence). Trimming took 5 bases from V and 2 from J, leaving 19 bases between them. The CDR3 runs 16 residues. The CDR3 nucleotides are TGTGCCAGCAGCGTTACTCACGGGAGATTACCCTACGAGCAGTACCTC. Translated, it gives CASSVTHGRLPYEQYL.

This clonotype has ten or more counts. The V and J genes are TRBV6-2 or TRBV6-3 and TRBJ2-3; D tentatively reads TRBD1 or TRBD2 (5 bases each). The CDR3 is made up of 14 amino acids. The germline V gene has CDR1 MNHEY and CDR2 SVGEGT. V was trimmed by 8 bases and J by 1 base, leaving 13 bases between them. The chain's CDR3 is CASGGQLGTDTQYF. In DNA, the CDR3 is TGTGCCAGCGGAGGACAATTAGGCACAGATACGCAGTATTTT.

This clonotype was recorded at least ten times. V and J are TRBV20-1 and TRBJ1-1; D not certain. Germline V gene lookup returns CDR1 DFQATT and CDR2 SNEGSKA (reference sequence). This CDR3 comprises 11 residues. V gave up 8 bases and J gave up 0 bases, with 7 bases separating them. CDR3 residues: CSQWMNTEAFF. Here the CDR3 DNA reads TGCAGTCAGTGGATGAACACTGAAGCTTTCTTT.

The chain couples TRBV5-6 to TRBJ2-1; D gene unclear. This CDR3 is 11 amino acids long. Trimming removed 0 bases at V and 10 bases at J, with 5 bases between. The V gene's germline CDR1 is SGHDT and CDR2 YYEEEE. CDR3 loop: CASSLGPEQFF. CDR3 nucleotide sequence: TGTGCCAGCAGCTTGGGCCCGGAGCAGTTCTTC.

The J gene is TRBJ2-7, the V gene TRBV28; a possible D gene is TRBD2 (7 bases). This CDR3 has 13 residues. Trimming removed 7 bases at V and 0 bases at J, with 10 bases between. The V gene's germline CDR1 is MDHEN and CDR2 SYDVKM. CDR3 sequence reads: CASKGGGSYEQYF. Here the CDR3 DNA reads TGTGCCAGCAAGGGGGGGGGCTCCTACGAGCAGTACTTC.

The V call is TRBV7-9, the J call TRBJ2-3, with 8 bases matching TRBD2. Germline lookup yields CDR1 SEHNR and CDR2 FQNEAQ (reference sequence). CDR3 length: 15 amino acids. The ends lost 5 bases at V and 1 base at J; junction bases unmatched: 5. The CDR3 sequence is CASSPPTSGTDTQYF. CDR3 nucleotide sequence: TGTGCCAGCAGCCCCCCGACTAGCGGCACAGATACGCAGTATTTT.

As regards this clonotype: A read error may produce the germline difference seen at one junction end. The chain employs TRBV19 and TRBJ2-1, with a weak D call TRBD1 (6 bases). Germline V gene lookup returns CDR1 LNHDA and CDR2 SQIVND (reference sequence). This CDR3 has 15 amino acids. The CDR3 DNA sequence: TGTGCCAGTTCTAGAACAGGGAACCCCTACAATGAGCAGCTCTTC. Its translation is CASSRTGNPYNEQLF. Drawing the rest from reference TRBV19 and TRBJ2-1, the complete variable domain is DGGITQSPKYLFRKEGQNVTLSCEQNLNHDAMYWYRQDPGQGLRLIYYSQIVNDFQKGDIAEGYSVSREKKESFPLTVTSAQKNPTAFYLCASSRTGNPYNEQLFGPGTRLTVL.

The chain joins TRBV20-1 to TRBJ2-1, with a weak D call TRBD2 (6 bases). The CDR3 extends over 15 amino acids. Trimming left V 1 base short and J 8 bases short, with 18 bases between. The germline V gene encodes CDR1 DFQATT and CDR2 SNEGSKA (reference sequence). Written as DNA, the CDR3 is TGCAGTGCTAGAGGCTCAACGACTAGTATCTATGAGCAGTTCTTC. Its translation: CSARGSTTSIYEQFF.

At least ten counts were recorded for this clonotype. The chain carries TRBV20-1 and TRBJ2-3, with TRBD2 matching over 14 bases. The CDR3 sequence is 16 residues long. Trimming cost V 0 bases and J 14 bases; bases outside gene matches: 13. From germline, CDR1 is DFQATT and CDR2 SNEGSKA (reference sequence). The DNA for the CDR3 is TGCAGTGCTAGAGATGCCCAGACTAGCGGGAGGGCCATAGTGTATTTT. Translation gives CSARDAQTSGRAIVYF.

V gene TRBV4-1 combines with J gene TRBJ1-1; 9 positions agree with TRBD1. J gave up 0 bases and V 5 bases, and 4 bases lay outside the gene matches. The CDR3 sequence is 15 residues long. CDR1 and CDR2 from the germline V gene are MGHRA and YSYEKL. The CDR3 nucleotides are TGCGCCAGCAGCTTTCGGACAGGGGTGAACACTGAAGCTTTCTTT. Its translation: CASSFRTGVNTEAFF.

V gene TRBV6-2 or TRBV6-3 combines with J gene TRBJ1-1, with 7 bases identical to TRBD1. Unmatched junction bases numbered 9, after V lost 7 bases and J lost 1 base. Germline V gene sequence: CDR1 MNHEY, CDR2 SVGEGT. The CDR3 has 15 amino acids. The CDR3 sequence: CASKLSTGTNTEAFF. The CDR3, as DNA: TGTGCCAGCAAACTATCGACAGGGACGAACACTGAAGCTTTCTTT.

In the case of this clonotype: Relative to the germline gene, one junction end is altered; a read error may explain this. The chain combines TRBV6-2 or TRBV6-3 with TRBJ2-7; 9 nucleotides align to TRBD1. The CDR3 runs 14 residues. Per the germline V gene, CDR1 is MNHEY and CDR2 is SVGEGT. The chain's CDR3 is CASGGTGPFYEQCF. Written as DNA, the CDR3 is TGTGCCAGCGGAGGGACAGGGCCTTTCTACGAGCAGTGCTTC.

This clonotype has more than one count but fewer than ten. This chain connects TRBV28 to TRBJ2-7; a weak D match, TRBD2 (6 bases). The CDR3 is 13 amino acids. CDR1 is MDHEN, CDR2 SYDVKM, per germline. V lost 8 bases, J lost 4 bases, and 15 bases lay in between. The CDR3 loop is CASLPAGSYEQYF. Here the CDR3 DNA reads TGTGCCAGCCTCCCGGCCGGGAGTTACGAGCAGTACTTC.

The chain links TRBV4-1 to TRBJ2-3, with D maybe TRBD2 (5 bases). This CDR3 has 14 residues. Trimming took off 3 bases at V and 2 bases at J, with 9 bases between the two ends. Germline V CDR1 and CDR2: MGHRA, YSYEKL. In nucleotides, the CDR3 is TGCGCCAGCAGCCATTGGACTCCCACAGATACGCAGTATTTT. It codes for CASSHWTPTDTQYF.

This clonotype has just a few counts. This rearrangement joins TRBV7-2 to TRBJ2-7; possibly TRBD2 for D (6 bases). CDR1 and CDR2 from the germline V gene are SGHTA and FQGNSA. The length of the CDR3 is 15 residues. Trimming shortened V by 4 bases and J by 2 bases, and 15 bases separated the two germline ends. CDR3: CASSSDVGLTYEQYF. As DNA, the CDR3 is TGTGCCAGCAGCTCGGATGTGGGACTCACCTACGAGCAGTACTTC.

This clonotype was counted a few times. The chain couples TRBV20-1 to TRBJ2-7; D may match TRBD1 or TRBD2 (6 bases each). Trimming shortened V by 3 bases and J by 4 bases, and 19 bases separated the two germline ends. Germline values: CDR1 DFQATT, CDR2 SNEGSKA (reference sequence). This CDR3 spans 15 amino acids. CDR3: CSARKVGGQRYEQYF. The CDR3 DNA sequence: TGCAGTGCTAGGAAAGTCGGGGGCCAGCGGTACGAGCAGTACTTC.

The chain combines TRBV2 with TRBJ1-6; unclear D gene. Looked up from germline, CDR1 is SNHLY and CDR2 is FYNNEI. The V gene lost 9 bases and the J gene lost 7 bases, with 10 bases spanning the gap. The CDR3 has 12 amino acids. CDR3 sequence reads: CASRTVNSPLHF. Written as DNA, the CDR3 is TGTGCCAGTAGGACGGTGAATTCACCCCTCCACTTT.

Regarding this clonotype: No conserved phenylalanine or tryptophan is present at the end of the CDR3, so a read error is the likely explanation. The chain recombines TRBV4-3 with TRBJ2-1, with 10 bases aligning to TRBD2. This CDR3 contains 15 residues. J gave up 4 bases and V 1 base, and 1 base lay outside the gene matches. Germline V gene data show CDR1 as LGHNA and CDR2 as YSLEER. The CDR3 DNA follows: TGCGCCAGCAGCCAAGTGACTAGCGGGTACAATGAGCAGTTCTCC. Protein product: CASSQVTSGYNEQFS.

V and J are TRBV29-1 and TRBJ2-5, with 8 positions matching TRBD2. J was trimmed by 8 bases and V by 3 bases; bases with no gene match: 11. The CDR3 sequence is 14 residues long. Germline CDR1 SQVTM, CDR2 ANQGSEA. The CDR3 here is CSVDSGGPLNTQYF. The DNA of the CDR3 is TGCAGCGTTGACAGCGGGGGACCCTTAAACACCCAGTACTTC.

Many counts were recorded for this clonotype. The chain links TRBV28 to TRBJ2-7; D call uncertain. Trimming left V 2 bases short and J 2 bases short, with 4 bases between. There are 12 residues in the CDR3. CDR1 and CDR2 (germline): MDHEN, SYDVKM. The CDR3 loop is CASSLLTYEQYF. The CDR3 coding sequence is TGTGCCAGCAGTTTACTAACCTACGAGCAGTACTTC.

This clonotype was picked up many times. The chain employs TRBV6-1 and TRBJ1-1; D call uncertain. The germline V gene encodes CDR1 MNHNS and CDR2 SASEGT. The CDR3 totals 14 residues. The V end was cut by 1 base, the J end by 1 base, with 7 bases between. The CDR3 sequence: CASSEGLGNTEAFF. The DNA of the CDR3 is TGTGCCAGCAGTGAAGGTCTCGGGAACACTGAAGCTTTCTTT.

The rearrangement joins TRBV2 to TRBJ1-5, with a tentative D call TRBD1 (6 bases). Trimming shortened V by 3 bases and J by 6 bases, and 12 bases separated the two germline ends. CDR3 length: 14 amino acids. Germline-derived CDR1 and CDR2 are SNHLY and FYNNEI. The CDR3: CASSDGRGGQPQHF. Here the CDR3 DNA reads TGTGCCAGCAGTGACGGCAGGGGTGGTCAGCCCCAGCATTTT.

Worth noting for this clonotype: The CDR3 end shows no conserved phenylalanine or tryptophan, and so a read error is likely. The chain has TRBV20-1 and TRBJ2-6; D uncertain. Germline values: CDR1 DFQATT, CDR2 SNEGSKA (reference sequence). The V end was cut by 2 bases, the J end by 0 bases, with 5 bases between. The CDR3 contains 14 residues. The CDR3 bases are TGCAGTGCTAGACTTATCTCTGGGGCCAACGTCCTGACTTCC. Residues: CSARLISGANVLTS.

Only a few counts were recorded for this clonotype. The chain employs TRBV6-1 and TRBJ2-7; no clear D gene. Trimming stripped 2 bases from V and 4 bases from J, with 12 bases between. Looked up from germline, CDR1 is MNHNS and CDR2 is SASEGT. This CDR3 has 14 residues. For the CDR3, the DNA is TGTGCCAGCAGTGAAAGACCTTGGGGTTACGAGCAGTACTTC. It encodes CASSERPWGYEQYF.

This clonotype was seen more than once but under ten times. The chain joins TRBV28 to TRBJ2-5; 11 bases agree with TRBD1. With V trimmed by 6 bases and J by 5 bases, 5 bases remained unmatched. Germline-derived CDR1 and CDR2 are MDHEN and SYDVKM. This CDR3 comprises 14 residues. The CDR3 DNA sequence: TGTGCCAGCAGCTGGACAGGGGGCGTCGAGACCCAGTACTTC. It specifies CASSWTGGVETQYF.